What follows are 23 T cell receptor beta chains derived from one specimen sequenced in a study of CD8 T cells in ankylosing spondylitis. TCRdb itself ran the 5' RACE reads through MiXCR, one entry per CDR3 protein. Among some 71,000 distinct CDR3 sequences listed, approximately 5% were seen once. The sequenced material came from blood, either unsorted or a sorted T cell fraction (not recorded which). Receptors originate from a male donor with ankylosing spondylitis or in good health (not recorded which).

V gene TRBV7-2 combines with J gene TRBJ2-3; tentative D call: TRBD1 (6 bases). Germline V gene data show CDR1 as SGHTA and CDR2 as FQGNSA. V shed 3 bases and J shed 5 bases, with 12 bases lying between them. The CDR3 has 14 amino acids. CDR3 nucleotides: TGTGCCAGCAGCTTGGGGGCCCTCGGAGATACGCAGTATTTT. The encoded protein is CASSLGALGDTQYF. The variable domain in full, completed from reference TRBV7-2 and TRBJ2-3, reads GAGVSQSPSNKVTEKGKDVELRCDPISGHTALYWYRQSLGQGLEFLIYFQGNSAPDKSGLPSDRFSAERTGGSVSTLTIQRTQQEDSAVYLCASSLGALGDTQYFGPGTRLTVL.

This clonotype came up many times. V and J are TRBV20-1 and TRBJ2-3; D is ambiguous. The CDR3 is 14 amino acids. Trimming shortened V by 3 bases and J by 1 base, and 11 bases separated the two germline ends. Germline-derived CDR1 and CDR2 are DFQATT and SNEGSKA (reference sequence). The CDR3 spells CSASSTVGTDTQYF. For the CDR3, the DNA is TGCAGTGCTAGTAGCACAGTCGGCACAGATACGCAGTATTTT.

This clonotype was picked up a small number of times. A read error is possible here, since a much larger clone lies one base away. The chain combines TRBV2 with TRBJ2-1; 10 bases are a match to TRBD2. Germline V gives CDR1 SNHLY, CDR2 FYNNEI. The CDR3 has 18 amino acids. CDR3 DNA sequence: TGTACCAGCAGTTTTAAAATTGCTAGCGGGGGCCGGGGGCATGAGCAGTTCTTC. Residues: CTSSFKIASGGRGHEQFF.

The chain recombines TRBV7-9 with TRBJ2-5; no clear D. Per germline, CDR1 SEHNR and CDR2 FQNEAQ (reference sequence). The CDR3 sequence is 16 residues long. Trimming removed 4 bases from V and 3 bases from J, with 18 bases in between. The CDR3 nucleotides read TGTGCCAGCAGCTCTATTACCCGAGGAGATAAAGAGACCCAGTACTTC. Its translation is CASSSITRGDKETQYF.

This clonotype was recorded at least ten times. V gene TRBV4-1 combines with J gene TRBJ2-3; 9 bases align to TRBD1. Germline V gene sequence: CDR1 MGHRA, CDR2 YSYEKL. V shed 0 bases, J shed 4 bases, and the junction held 8 bases outside the gene matches. This CDR3 region has 17 residues. The CDR3, as DNA: TGCGCCAGCAGCCAAGAATGGGGACAGGGTGGGTCAGATACGCAGTATTTT. Its protein is CASSQEWGQGGSDTQYF.

This clonotype was observed at least ten times. This chain joins TRBV7-7 and TRBJ2-5; D is possibly TRBD1 (7 bases). Germline values: CDR1 SSHAT, CDR2 FNYEAQ (reference sequence). The CDR3 extends over 15 amino acids. V dropped 1 base and J dropped 5 bases, with 14 bases sitting between them. The CDR3 DNA sequence: TGTGCCAGCAGCTTAGAAAGGGCAGGGGGGGAGACCCAGTACTTC. Translating gives CASSLERAGGETQYF.

This clonotype was detected ten times or more. The V gene is TRBV13, the J gene TRBJ2-5; no reliable D call. CDR3 length equals 15 residues. V lost 8 bases and J 0 bases, leaving 16 bases between the germline ends. Germline assignment: CDR1 PRHDT and CDR2 FYEKMQ (reference sequence). As DNA, the CDR3 is TGTGCCAGCGCATCGGTAGGGCGGAACCAAGAGACCCAGTACTTC. It specifies CASASVGRNQETQYF.

This clonotype was seen ten or more times. The chain uses TRBV20-1 and TRBJ1-5, with a weak D call TRBD1 (6 bases). The V end lost 0 bases, the J end lost 7 bases, and 13 bases lay between the germline ends. Looked up from germline, CDR1 is DFQATT and CDR2 is SNEGSKA (reference sequence). This CDR3 has 14 amino acids. This CDR3 reads CSARDMGGYQPQHF. The CDR3 bases are TGCAGTGCTAGAGATATGGGGGGCTACCAGCCCCAGCATTTT.

This clonotype showed up many times. The rearrangement links TRBV12-3 or TRBV12-4 to TRBJ1-1; D is unclear. This CDR3 comprises 17 residues. Trimming took 4 bases from V and 1 from J, leaving 19 bases between them. Here the CDR3 reads CASSWVRGVARNTEAFF. DNA for the CDR3: TGTGCCAGCAGTTGGGTACGTGGGGTTGCGCGGAACACTGAAGCTTTCTTT.

This clonotype has a count of ten or more. This chain uses TRBV5-1 with TRBJ2-7; 8 nucleotides align to TRBD1. This CDR3 is 16 amino acids long. Germline V gene sequence: CDR1 SGHRS, CDR2 YFSETQ. With V trimmed by 1 base and J by 0 bases, 6 bases remained unmatched. Written as DNA, the CDR3 is TGCGCCAGCAGCTTGATGGACAGGGCAAGCTCCTACGAGCAGTACTTC. Translated: CASSLMDRASSYEQYF.

This clonotype has ten or more counts. This rearrangement joins TRBV4-2 to TRBJ1-2, with a possible D match to TRBD1 (5 bases). This CDR3 comprises 15 residues. Trimming took off 1 base at V and 4 bases at J, with 13 bases between the two ends. Germline V gene data show CDR1 as LGHNA and CDR2 as YNFKEQ. CDR3 amino acids: CASSQVGAGGYGYTF. Here the CDR3 DNA reads TGTGCCAGCAGCCAAGTCGGGGCGGGAGGCTATGGCTACACCTTC.

Comments on this clonotype: A much larger clone lies one base from this, so it may be a read error. The rearrangement joins TRBV7-2 to TRBJ1-2, with unresolved D. The germline V gene has CDR1 SGHTA and CDR2 FQGNSA. The CDR3 length is 12 residues. V dropped 1 base and J dropped 4 bases, with 4 bases sitting between them. The CDR3 DNA follows: TGTGCCAGCAGCTTAGTCGGCTATGGCTACACCTTC. Protein sequence: CASSLVGYGYTF.

This clonotype has ten or more counts. The gene calls are TRBV19 and TRBJ1-2, with TRBD1 matching over 8 bases. This CDR3 is 13 amino acids long. CDR1 is LNHDA, CDR2 SQIVND, per germline (reference sequence). V trimming: 5 bases; J trimming: 10 bases; junction bases outside the gene matches: 9. The CDR3 DNA is TGTGCCAGTAGTCGACAGGGGTTGGGGACCTACACCTTC. It is translated as CASSRQGLGTYTF.

Ten or more counts support this clonotype. V gene TRBV9 combines with J gene TRBJ2-7, with TRBD2 matching 10 bases. Trimming removed 3 bases from V and 5 bases from J; junction bases left unmatched: 8. The CDR3 covers 15 residues. The germline V gene has CDR1 SGDLS and CDR2 YYNGEE. The CDR3 DNA is TGTGCCAGCAGCGCTGGACTAGCGGAGGGGCACGAGCAGTACTTC. Translating gives CASSAGLAEGHEQYF.

This clonotype showed up many times. The chain employs TRBV7-9 and TRBJ1-1; D is perhaps TRBD1 (5 bases). The CDR3 has 17 amino acids. V was cut by 1 base and J by 2 bases, with 17 bases left in between. CDR1 is SEHNR, CDR2 FQNEAQ, per germline (reference sequence). CDR3 protein: CASSLGIGGGENTEAFF. DNA for the CDR3: TGTGCCAGCAGCTTAGGGATCGGGGGGGGGGAAAACACTGAAGCTTTCTTT. Using reference TRBV7-9 and TRBJ1-1 for the parts outside the CDR3, the full variable domain is DTGVSQNPRHKITKRGQNVTFRCDPISEHNRLYWYRQTLGQGPEFLTYFQNEAQLEKSRLLSDRFSAERPKGSFSTLEIQRTEQGDSAMYLCASSLGIGGGENTEAFFGQGTRLTVV.

This clonotype was seen many times. This chain connects TRBV18 to TRBJ1-4; 11 bases agree with TRBD1. The germline CDR1 and CDR2 sequences are KGHSH and LQKENI. This CDR3 is built from 14 residues. Trimming cost V 5 bases and J 7 bases; bases outside gene matches: 3. The chain's CDR3 is CASSSGTGGEKLFF. In DNA, the CDR3 is TGTGCCAGCTCATCCGGGACAGGGGGTGAAAAACTGTTTTTT.

This clonotype was seen ten or more times. The J gene is TRBJ1-2, the V gene TRBV7-8; unclear D gene. The CDR3 is made up of 13 amino acids. Trimming left V 5 bases short and J 2 bases short, with 9 bases between. Germline CDR1 SGHVS, CDR2 FQNEAQ. The DNA of the CDR3 is TGTGCCAGCAGCCCCGGACGGAACTATGGCTACACCTTC. As protein: CASSPGRNYGYTF.

The sample holds many counts of this clonotype. The chain combines TRBV12-3 or TRBV12-4 with TRBJ2-3; the match to TRBD1 covers 7 bases. The CDR3 is 14 residues long. The V and J ends lost 5 bases and 2 bases, in that order; junction bases with no gene match: 4. CDR3 bases: TGTGCCAGCAGTCGGGACAGCTTCACAGATACGCAGTATTTT. This translates into CASSRDSFTDTQYF.

This clonotype was seen many times. The V gene is TRBV20-1, the J gene TRBJ2-5; the D gene is possibly TRBD2 (6 bases). Trimming took 3 bases from V and 0 from J, leaving 23 bases between them. This CDR3 comprises 18 residues. Germline CDR1 and CDR2: DFQATT and SNEGSKA (reference sequence). The CDR3 region is CSASGLAAGFPYQETQYF. CDR3 DNA sequence: TGCAGTGCTAGCGGGCTAGCTGCGGGGTTCCCGTACCAAGAGACCCAGTACTTC.

Details on this clonotype: Relative to the germline gene, one junction end is altered; a read error may explain this. The chain has TRBV5-1 and TRBJ1-1, with D possibly matching TRBD1 (6 bases). Germline loops: CDR1 SGHRS, CDR2 YFSETQ. The CDR3 sequence is 16 residues long. CDR3 sequence: CVSSLSGNRVGDEDFF. The CDR3 DNA reads as TGCGTCAGCAGCTTGTCGGGCAACAGGGTAGGAGATGAAGATTTCTTT.

This clonotype was observed many times. V and J are TRBV5-1 and TRBJ1-1; 7 positions agree with TRBD1. Germline CDR1 and CDR2: SGHRS and YFSETQ. V lost 2 bases to trimming and J lost 1 base; unmatched junction nucleotides: 5. The CDR3 spans 15 residues. CDR3 in amino acids: CASSFTGASNTEAFF. For the CDR3, the DNA is TGCGCCAGCAGCTTTACAGGGGCCTCGAACACTGAAGCTTTCTTT. Supplemented by reference TRBV5-1 and TRBJ1-1, the full variable domain reads KAGVTQTPRYLIKTRGQQVTLSCSPISGHRSVSWYQQTPGQGLQFLFEYFSETQRNKGNFPGRFSGRQFSNSRSEMNVSTLELGDSALYLCASSFTGASNTEAFFGQGTRLTVV.

The chain recombines TRBV3-1 with TRBJ2-1, with 12 nucleotides matching TRBD2. The germline CDR1 and CDR2 sequences are LGHDT and YNNKEL (reference sequence). The CDR3 contains 18 residues. This CDR3 is CTFCFVLAGGVLGNEQFF. The CDR3 region has the DNA TGTACCTTCTGTTTCGTTCTAGCGGGGGGGGTGTTGGGCAATGAGCAGTTCTTC.

Ten or more counts support this clonotype. The chain links TRBV5-1 to TRBJ2-2; D not certain. The CDR3 length is 15 residues. Trimming removed 3 bases at V and 4 bases at J, with 13 bases between. The germline V gene has CDR1 SGHRS and CDR2 YFSETQ. The CDR3 protein is CASSSVQSGTGELFF. For the CDR3, the DNA is TGCGCCAGCAGCTCGGTGCAGTCTGGCACCGGGGAGCTGTTTTTT.